The 15 T cell receptor beta chains in this list originate from one sample, sequenced in a study of blood T cell repertoires in COVID-19 (dated by TCRdb to about 2020). Libraries were made using the immunoSEQ multiplex PCR assay. TCRdb retrieved this table from immuneACCESS and kept in-frame rearrangements only. Not all clones are present; in checked studies, unresolved V genes account for under half, and no reason is known for the remainder. This sample holds roughly 180,000 clones; about 80% were observed only once. The ten largest clones add up to around 14% of the sample. Sequencing input: PBMCs or T cells enriched from blood (not recorded which). Every receptor here comes from a man in his 60s who had been exposed to COVID-19.

The chain carries TRBV30 and TRBJ2-7, with 7 bases fitting TRBD1. J was trimmed by 5 bases and V by 2 bases; bases with no gene match: 6. The CDR3 has 13 residues. Germline V gene sequence: CDR1 GTSNPN, CDR2 SVGIG (reference sequence). The CDR3 sequence is CAWSRIGGHEQYF. The DNA of the CDR3 is TGTGCCTGGAGTCGGATAGGGGGCCACGAGCAGTACTTC.

This clone was found a few times. This chain uses TRBV9 with TRBJ1-4; TRBD1 agrees at 8 bases. The germline CDR1 and CDR2 sequences are SGDLS and YYNGEE. This CDR3 contains 15 residues. Unmatched junction bases numbered 3, after V lost 2 bases and J lost 3 bases. The CDR3 coding sequence is TGTGCCAGCAGCGTTACAGGGGGGGCTAATGAAAAACTGTTTTTT. Protein sequence: CASSVTGGANEKLFF.

This clone was observed a few times. The V and J genes are TRBV2 and TRBJ2-2; weak D call: TRBD1 (6 bases). V dropped 7 bases and J dropped 5 bases, with 17 bases sitting between them. Germline V CDR1 and CDR2: SNHLY, FYNNEI. The CDR3 covers 15 residues. As DNA, the CDR3 is TGTGCCAGCACCAGGGGAGCAGGTGGGACCGGGGAGCTGTTTTTT. Translated, it gives CASTRGAGGTGELFF. Using reference TRBV2 and TRBJ2-2 for the parts outside the CDR3, the full variable domain is EPEVTQTPSHQVTQMGQEVILRCVPISNHLYFYWYRQILGQKVEFLVSFYNNEISEKSEIFDDQFSVERPDGSNFTLKIRSTKLEDSAMYFCASTRGAGGTGELFFGEGSRLTVL.

This chain links TRBV6-5 with TRBJ2-1; TRBD2 matches 8 bases. This CDR3 spans 15 amino acids. Germline V gene sequence: CDR1 MNHEY, CDR2 SVGAGI. After removal of 6 bases from V and 8 bases from J, the junction contained 12 bases not matched to a gene. CDR3 sequence reads: CASSPTSATRYEQFF. In DNA, the CDR3 is TGTGCCAGCAGCCCGACTAGCGCGACTAGATATGAGCAGTTCTTC.

This chain links TRBV27 with TRBJ1-6, with 9 positions matching TRBD1. The ends lost 5 bases at V and 7 bases at J; junction bases unmatched: 12. The CDR3 is 17 residues long. Germline V lookup: CDR1 MNHEY, CDR2 SMNVEV (reference sequence). The CDR3 protein is CASSQPHPGQGNSPLHF. The CDR3 DNA is TGTGCCAGCAGTCAACCTCACCCGGGACAGGGAAATTCACCCCTCCACTTT.

The V and J genes are TRBV5-6 and TRBJ1-2, with D hard to call. The CDR3 is made up of 17 amino acids. Trimming cost V 4 bases and J 1 base, with 20 bases left between them. Germline loops: CDR1 SGHDT, CDR2 YYEEEE. The chain's CDR3 is CASSPGRRSLLNYGYTF. CDR3 sequence (DNA): TGTGCCAGCAGCCCCGGGAGGCGATCACTCCTTAACTATGGCTACACCTTC.

This clone was counted only a few times. J is TRBJ2-2 and V is TRBV9, with a possible D match to TRBD1 (7 bases). V was trimmed by 0 bases and J by 3 bases, leaving 12 bases between them. This CDR3 region has 16 residues. Germline CDR1 reads SGDLS; CDR2 reads YYNGEE. CDR3 DNA sequence: TGTGCCAGCAGCGTAGGTGCGGGACAGTACACCGGGGAGCTGTTTTTT. As protein: CASSVGAGQYTGELFF. Filled out from reference TRBV9 and TRBJ2-2, the complete variable domain reads DSGVTQTPKHLITATGQRVTLRCSPRSGDLSVYWYQQSLDQGLQFLIQYYNGEERAKGNILERFSAQQFPDLHSELNLSSLELGDSALYFCASSVGAGQYTGELFFGEGSRLTVL.

V is TRBV4-1 and J is TRBJ1-5, with D possibly TRBD1 on 6 matching bases. CDR3 length equals 13 residues. Germline CDR1 is MGHRA and CDR2 is YSYEKL. V was trimmed by 4 bases and J by 2 bases, leaving 6 bases between them. The CDR3 loop reads CASSRQGNQPQHF. In DNA form, the CDR3 reads TGCGCCAGCAGCCGACAGGGCAATCAGCCCCAGCATTTT.

The rearrangement links TRBV18 to TRBJ1-6, with D unclear. Germline CDR1 reads KGHSH; CDR2 reads LQKENI. V was cut by 2 bases and J by 12 bases, with 14 bases left in between. The CDR3 loop spans 14 amino acids. CDR3 in amino acids: CASSPGNSGIPLHF. Written as DNA, the CDR3 is TGTGCCAGCTCACCAGGGAACTCGGGGATACCCCTCCACTTT.

V is TRBV5-4 and J is TRBJ2-5; D is uncertain. The CDR3 spans 13 residues. Per germline, CDR1 SGHNT and CDR2 YYREEE (reference sequence). Trimming took off 1 base at V and 4 bases at J, with 8 bases between the two ends. In DNA, the CDR3 is TGTGCCAGCAGCTTGCGCGGTTCAGAGACCCAGTACTTC. Protein: CASSLRGSETQYF.

V gene TRBV19 combines with J gene TRBJ2-1; TRBD1 matches at 11 bases. Germline trimming cut 6 bases from V and 1 base from J; bases unmatched to any gene: 5. This CDR3 spans 16 amino acids. Germline lookup yields CDR1 LNHDA and CDR2 SQIVND (reference sequence). In DNA, the CDR3 is TGTGCCAGTAGCCCAGGGACAGGGGGATCCTACAATGAGCAGTTCTTC. Its translation is CASSPGTGGSYNEQFF.

V and J are TRBV11-2 and TRBJ2-1, with 16 bases lining up with TRBD2. The CDR3 sequence is 17 residues long. V shed 5 bases and J 8 bases; nucleotides not matched to a gene: 9. Germline CDR1 reads SGHAT; CDR2 reads FQNNGV. This CDR3 reads CASSPLGTSGRDDEQFF. For the CDR3, the DNA is TGTGCCAGCAGCCCGCTCGGGACTAGCGGGAGGGACGATGAGCAGTTCTTC.

The genes are TRBV19 and TRBJ2-5; D not resolved. V was pared by 3 bases and J by 0 bases, with 8 bases between. The CDR3 has 14 residues. Germline CDR1 and CDR2: LNHDA and SQIVND (reference sequence). The CDR3 coding sequence is TGTGCCAGTAGTATTTTCGGGTACCAAGAGACCCAGTACTTC. This codes for CASSIFGYQETQYF.

This chain links TRBV14 with TRBJ1-3; D remains ambiguous. V lost 3 bases and J 0 bases, leaving 18 bases between the germline ends. CDR1 SGHDN and CDR2 FVKESK come from the germline V gene. CDR3 size: 18 residues. The CDR3 sequence is CASSHVYPGDSSGNTIYF. In DNA form, the CDR3 reads TGTGCCAGCAGCCACGTCTACCCAGGCGATAGCTCTGGAAACACCATATATTTT.

The V call is TRBV5-1, the J call TRBJ1-1; 7 bases match TRBD1. The CDR3 is made up of 15 amino acids. The V segment lost 3 bases and the J segment 5 bases; nucleotides outside the gene matches: 10. Germline V gene lookup returns CDR1 SGHRS and CDR2 YFSETQ. CDR3 in DNA: TGCGCCAGCAGCTCCGGACAGGCGCGGGCGACTGAAGCTTTCTTT. Translated, it gives CASSSGQARATEAFF.